Below are 8 T cell receptor beta chains sequenced from a single sample in a study of cytomegalovirus exposure and HLA in healthy donors. TCRdb's copy holds only in-frame clones and misses some; the assay was immunoSEQ multiplex PCR. The sample consists of fewer than 350,000 clones, approximately 90% of them appearing once. The sample taken for sequencing was PBMCs. These receptors came from a woman aged 18-35 years in good health and CMV-seronegative.

This chain uses TRBV6-1 with TRBJ2-5; 8 bases align to TRBD2. There are 17 residues in the CDR3. Germline CDR1 MNHNS, CDR2 SASEGT. V lost 4 bases to trimming and J lost 5 bases; unmatched junction nucleotides: 15. CDR3 DNA sequence: TGTGCCAGCAGTGCCAGCGGGAGAGGGAAGGGGTGGGAGACCCAGTACTTC. Translated, it gives CASSASGRGKGWETQYF.

This clone was detected a few times. The chain carries TRBV21-1 and TRBJ2-7; the table's D call, TRBD1, has no DNA check behind it. TRBV21-1 counts as a pseudogene. There are 18 residues in the CDR3. The CDR3 protein is CASSPKIRVSGIADEQYF. CDR3 DNA: TGTGCCAGCAGCCCTAAGATTAGGGTGTCAGGGATCGCGGACGAGCAGTACTTC.

The chain carries TRBV19 and TRBJ1-3; D may be TRBD1 (6 bases). Per the germline V gene, CDR1 is LNHDA and CDR2 is SQIVND (reference sequence). This CDR3 contains 13 residues. V was pared by 3 bases and J by 9 bases, with 12 bases between. CDR3 amino acids: CASSIALGATIYF. DNA for the CDR3: TGTGCCAGTAGTATTGCCCTGGGGGCCACCATATATTTT.

The V and J genes are TRBV9 and TRBJ2-1, with TRBD2 matching over 12 bases. There are 16 residues in the CDR3. Unmatched junction bases numbered 12, after V lost 6 bases and J lost 8 bases. Germline values: CDR1 SGDLS, CDR2 YYNGEE. CDR3 bases: TGTGCCAGCAATACTAATCTAGCGGGAGGGCCCGATGAGCAGTTCTTC. Amino acid sequence: CASNTNLAGGPDEQFF.

J is TRBJ1-2 and V is TRBV5-1; D ambiguous. CDR1 and CDR2 (germline): SGHRS, YFSETQ. The CDR3 contains 15 residues. V dropped 0 bases and J dropped 4 bases, with 13 bases sitting between them. The CDR3 sequence: CASSLGPGFGYGYTF. For the CDR3, the DNA is TGCGCCAGCAGCTTGGGTCCGGGATTCGGCTATGGCTACACCTTC.

The chain uses TRBV9 and TRBJ2-3; 7 nucleotides agree with TRBD2. V shed 3 bases and J 10 bases; nucleotides not matched to a gene: 14. Germline assignment: CDR1 SGDLS and CDR2 YYNGEE. The CDR3 length is 15 residues. CDR3 bases: TGTGCCAGCAGCGCCCGAGGTAGCGGGCTTCCCCCGCAGTATTTT. Protein: CASSARGSGLPPQYF.

V gene TRBV15 combines with J gene TRBJ2-7, with 12 bases identical to TRBD2. The V segment lost 4 bases and the J segment 3 bases; nucleotides outside the gene matches: 7. Germline loops: CDR1 LNHNV, CDR2 YYDKDF (reference sequence). The CDR3 runs to 16 residues. The CDR3 loop is CATSIGLAGNGYEQYF. For the CDR3, the DNA is TGTGCCACCAGCATCGGACTAGCGGGGAACGGCTACGAGCAGTACTTC.

V is TRBV4-2 and J is TRBJ1-2; a weak D match, TRBD1 (5 bases). Trimming removed 0 bases from V and 6 bases from J, with 23 bases in between. The germline V gene has CDR1 LGHNA and CDR2 YNFKEQ. This CDR3 comprises 18 residues. The CDR3 reads CASSQDWAGSGRVHGYTF. The CDR3 nucleotides read TGTGCCAGCAGCCAAGATTGGGCTGGTTCAGGGCGAGTACATGGCTACACCTTC.